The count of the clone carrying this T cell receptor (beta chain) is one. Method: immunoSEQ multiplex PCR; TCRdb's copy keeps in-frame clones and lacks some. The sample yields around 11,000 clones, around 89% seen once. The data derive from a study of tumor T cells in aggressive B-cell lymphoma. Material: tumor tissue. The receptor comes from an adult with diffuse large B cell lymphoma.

The CDR3 spells CASGQGFGKTEAFF. CDR3 coding DNA: TGTGCCAGCGGGCAGGGCTTTGGGAAGACTGAAGCTTTCTTT. This sequence joins TRBV28 and TRBJ1-1; tentative D call: TRBD1 (5 bases). CDR1 is MDHEN, CDR2 SYDVKM, per germline. This CDR3 region has 14 residues. V was shortened by 8 bases and J by 5 bases, with 18 bases between the two germline ends.